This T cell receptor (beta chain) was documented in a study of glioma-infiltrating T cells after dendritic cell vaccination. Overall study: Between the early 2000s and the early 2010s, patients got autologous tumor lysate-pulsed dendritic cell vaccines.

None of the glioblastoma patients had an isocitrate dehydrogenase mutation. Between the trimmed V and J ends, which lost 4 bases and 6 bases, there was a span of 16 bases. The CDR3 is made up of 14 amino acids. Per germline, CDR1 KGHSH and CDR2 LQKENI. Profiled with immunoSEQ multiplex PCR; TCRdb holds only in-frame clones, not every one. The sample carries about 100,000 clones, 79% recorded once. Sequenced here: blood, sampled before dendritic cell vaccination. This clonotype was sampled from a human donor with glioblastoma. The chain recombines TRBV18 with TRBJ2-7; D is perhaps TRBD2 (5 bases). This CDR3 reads CASSRGEVPLEQYF. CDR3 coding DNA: TGTGCCAGCTCACGGGGAGAGGTTCCCCTCGAGCAGTACTTC.